This entry lists 25 T cell receptor beta chains sequenced from one sample in a study of shared clonotypes between healthy human individuals. Method: immunoSEQ multiplex PCR; TCRdb's copy keeps in-frame clones and lacks some. The sample lists hundreds of thousands of clones; 90% to 95% were seen once. Naive CD8 cells lacked CD45RO and underwent positive selection for CCR7, leaving out terminally differentiated effector memory CD45RA+ cells. The sequenced sample was naive CD8+ T cells sorted from blood. The receptors stem from a woman in her 30s in good health.

This clone was detected only a few times. V usage is TRBV11-2 and J usage is TRBJ2-7; 9 bases fit TRBD2. The V segment lost 3 bases and the J segment 4 bases; nucleotides outside the gene matches: 4. Germline assignment: CDR1 SGHAT and CDR2 FQNNGV. The CDR3 contains 14 residues. CDR3 DNA: TGTGCCAGCAGCTTTAGCGGGAGCAATTACGAGCAGTACTTC. Translating gives CASSFSGSNYEQYF.

The chain joins TRBV4-2 to TRBJ2-5, with TRBD1 as a possible D gene (5 bases). The end of the DNA fits TRBJ2-7 better, so the J call may be wrong. The germline gives CDR1 LGHNA, CDR2 YNFKEQ. This CDR3 comprises 14 residues. CDR3 region: CASSQEGQYYEQYF. As DNA, the CDR3 is TGTGCCAGCAGCCAAGAGGGGCAGTACTACGAGCAGTACTTC.

The V and J genes are TRBV30 and TRBJ1-2, with 7 bases fitting TRBD1. Germline lookup yields CDR1 GTSNPN and CDR2 SVGIG (reference sequence). CDR3 length equals 15 residues. V gave up 1 base and J gave up 1 base; unmatched junction bases: 6. CDR3 region: CAWSAGTEFNYGYTF. DNA for the CDR3: TGTGCCTGGAGTGCCGGGACAGAGTTTAACTATGGCTACACCTTC.

The gene calls are TRBV2 and TRBJ2-7, with TRBD1 as a possible D gene (6 bases). From germline, CDR1 is SNHLY and CDR2 FYNNEI. CDR3 length: 14 residues. Trimming cost V 7 bases and J 4 bases, with 17 bases left between them. The CDR3 spells CASTGRDNEYEQYF. DNA of the CDR3: TGTGCCAGCACTGGCCGGGACAACGAATACGAGCAGTACTTC.

Here the CDR3 reads CASSVGLGSGFYTF. For the CDR3, the DNA is TGTGCCAGCAGCGTAGGACTGGGAAGCGGGTTCTACACCTTC. This rearrangement joins TRBV5-6 to TRBJ1-2; D unresolved. The CDR3 runs to 14 residues. Germline V gene sequence: CDR1 SGHDT, CDR2 YYEEEE. The ends were cut back, 4 bases at V and 10 bases at J, with 20 bases in the middle.

This clone has just one count. The CDR3 region is CSARTLVTEQFF. The CDR3 DNA reads as TGCAGCGCCCGCACCCTCGTGACGGAGCAGTTCTTC. V usage is TRBV29-1 and J usage is TRBJ2-1; unclear D gene. V lost 7 bases to trimming and J lost 10 bases, with 17 bases between them. The CDR3 has 12 residues. CDR1 is SQVTM, CDR2 ANQGSEA, per germline.

The chain employs TRBV27 and TRBJ1-1; 7 bases are a match to TRBD1. The CDR3 runs to 15 residues. CDR1 and CDR2 from the germline V gene are MNHEY and SMNVEV (reference sequence). The trim removed 1 base at V and 3 bases at J, leaving 5 bases unmatched. The CDR3 bases are TGTGCCAGCAGTTTATTTCAGGGGGTGGACACTGAAGCTTTCTTT. It encodes CASSLFQGVDTEAFF.

As to this clone: This may come from a read error, since a much larger clone is one base off. Within the sample, other DNA sequences also encode this same CDR3. The chain carries TRBV6-5 and TRBJ2-3; no definite D call. With 6 bases removed from V and 0 bases from J, the gap between germline ends came to 1 base. The V gene's germline CDR1 is MNHEY and CDR2 SVGAGI. This CDR3 spans 11 amino acids. In nucleotides, the CDR3 is TGTGCCAGCAGCAGCACAGATACGCAGTATTTT. Protein sequence: CASSSTDTQYF.

The chain uses TRBV27 and TRBJ2-1; 12 nucleotides agree with TRBD1. After removal of 5 bases from V and 7 bases from J, the junction contained 6 bases not matched to a gene. Germline V gene data show CDR1 as MNHEY and CDR2 as SMNVEV (reference sequence). The CDR3 contains 15 residues. Here the CDR3 reads CASSPGTGGRNEQFF. For the CDR3, the DNA is TGTGCCAGCAGTCCGGGGACAGGGGGCCGGAATGAGCAGTTCTTC.

In its sample, this clone was seen once. The chain combines TRBV9 with TRBJ2-2; D is ambiguous. The length of the CDR3 is 14 residues. Trimming pared 3 bases from V and 1 base from J, leaving 7 bases between. Germline lookup yields CDR1 SGDLS and CDR2 YYNGEE. CDR3 in DNA: TGTGCCAGCAGCGCCCAGGTGAACACCGGGGAGCTGTTTTTT. Translation gives CASSAQVNTGELFF.

The genes are TRBV2 and TRBJ1-6; D uncertain. The germline CDR1 and CDR2 sequences are SNHLY and FYNNEI. V was cut by 7 bases and J by 1 base, with 14 bases left in between. This CDR3 is 16 amino acids long. CDR3 amino acids: CASMPRLASYNSPLHF. The CDR3 DNA follows: TGTGCCAGCATGCCGCGTCTCGCGTCCTATAATTCACCCCTCCACTTT.

The J gene is TRBJ1-6, the V gene TRBV13, with D perhaps TRBD1 (5 bases). The V end lost 5 bases, the J end lost 9 bases, and 11 bases lay between the germline ends. CDR1 is PRHDT, CDR2 FYEKMQ, per germline (reference sequence). The CDR3 runs to 13 residues. In nucleotides, the CDR3 is TGTGCCAGCAGCCCGTTTGGGACTTCACCCCTCCACTTT. This gives the protein CASSPFGTSPLHF.

The chain couples TRBV19 to TRBJ2-5; 12 positions match TRBD2. Germline V CDR1 and CDR2: LNHDA, SQIVND (reference sequence). The ends lost 5 bases at V and 5 bases at J; junction bases unmatched: 12. This CDR3 comprises 17 residues. In DNA, the CDR3 is TGTGCCAGTAGTGAGACTAGCGGGAGTGTTCTAGTGGAGACCCAGTACTTC. Its protein is CASSETSGSVLVETQYF.

The chain has TRBV7-6 and TRBJ2-5; 7 bases map to TRBD1. Judging by the DNA end, TRBJ2-7 fits better; the J call may be wrong. Per germline, CDR1 SGHVS and CDR2 FNYEAQ. The CDR3 spans 15 residues. The CDR3 loop is CASSLGQGVLYEQYF. In DNA form, the CDR3 reads TGTGCCAGCAGCTTAGGACAGGGTGTATTGTACGAGCAGTACTTC.

The rearrangement links TRBV5-6 to TRBJ1-1; 7 nucleotides agree with TRBD1. The length of the CDR3 is 14 residues. V gave up 3 bases and J gave up 3 bases; unmatched junction bases: 5. The V gene's germline CDR1 is SGHDT and CDR2 YYEEEE. CDR3 DNA: TGTGCCAGCAGCTGGGGGGACAGCTACACTGAAGCTTTCTTT. Residues: CASSWGDSYTEAFF.

The chain employs TRBV19 and TRBJ2-1; D assignment may be TRBD1 or TRBD2 (5 bases each). Between the trimmed V and J ends, which lost 3 bases and 5 bases, there was a span of 14 bases. CDR3 length: 15 residues. Germline V lookup: CDR1 LNHDA, CDR2 SQIVND (reference sequence). In DNA form, the CDR3 reads TGTGCCAGTAGTATTATACGGTTGGGGGACAATGAGCAGTTCTTC. It is translated as CASSIIRLGDNEQFF.

The genes are TRBV2 and TRBJ1-5; a possible D gene is TRBD1 (6 bases). The CDR3 spans 14 residues. The ends were cut back, 4 bases at V and 7 bases at J, with 14 bases in the middle. The germline CDR1 and CDR2 sequences are SNHLY and FYNNEI. The CDR3 nucleotides read TGTGCCAGCAGTGGCGGGCAGGGGAAACAGCCCCAGCATTTT. It codes for CASSGGQGKQPQHF. The variable domain in full, with the rest retrieved from reference TRBV2 and TRBJ1-5, is EPEVTQTPSHQVTQMGQEVILRCVPISNHLYFYWYRQILGQKVEFLVSFYNNEISEKSEIFDDQFSVERPDGSNFTLKIRSTKLEDSAMYFCASSGGQGKQPQHFGDGTRLSIL.

The chain is built from TRBV28 and TRBJ2-7, with TRBD2 identical over 13 bases. The CDR3 sequence is 17 residues long. Per the germline V gene, CDR1 is MDHEN and CDR2 is SYDVKM. V trimming: 1 base; J trimming: 4 bases; junction bases outside the gene matches: 7. The CDR3 DNA is TGTGCCAGCAGTTTATTCACGGGACTAGCGGGGATATACGAGCAGTACTTC. This encodes CASSLFTGLAGIYEQYF.

The chain carries TRBV11-3 and TRBJ2-2, with D unresolved. The V end was cut by 5 bases, the J end by 1 base, with 11 bases between. CDR3 length equals 15 residues. In germline, CDR1 is SGHNT, CDR2 YENEEA. Written as DNA, the CDR3 is TGTGCCAGCAGCCCATGGGCAGGGAACACCGGGGAGCTGTTTTTT. This sequence encodes CASSPWAGNTGELFF.

This clone appeared a single time. The chain recombines TRBV5-1 with TRBJ2-7; 9 bases match TRBD2. Unmatched junction bases numbered 9, after V lost 4 bases and J lost 4 bases. The germline V gene encodes CDR1 SGHRS and CDR2 YFSETQ. The CDR3 length is 15 residues. Here the CDR3 DNA reads TGCGCCAGCAGCCTACTTAGCGGGAGAGGATACGAGCAGTACTTC. This sequence encodes CASSLLSGRGYEQYF.

This chain connects TRBV10-3 to TRBJ2-3, with 13 bases aligning to TRBD2. The CDR3 has 17 residues. V was clipped by 5 bases and J by 0 bases; unmatched bases: 5. Germline CDR1 and CDR2: ENHRY and SYGVKD. CDR3 in amino acids: CAISSGLAGTSTDTQYF. CDR3 in DNA: TGTGCCATCAGTTCGGGACTAGCGGGAACTAGCACAGATACGCAGTATTTT.

The chain recombines TRBV6-1 with TRBJ2-2; D is ambiguous. The CDR3 loop spans 11 amino acids. The germline CDR1 and CDR2 sequences are MNHNS and SASEGT. V lost 6 bases to trimming and J lost 8 bases, with 7 bases between them. The CDR3 sequence is CASSFLGELFF. The CDR3 DNA sequence: TGTGCCAGCAGCTTCTTGGGGGAGCTGTTTTTT.

The chain uses TRBV2 and TRBJ2-2, with TRBD2 matching over 7 bases. The CDR3 runs to 15 residues. Germline V gene lookup returns CDR1 SNHLY and CDR2 FYNNEI. Unmatched junction bases numbered 4, after V lost 4 bases and J lost 2 bases. Here the CDR3 reads CASSGSGKNTGELFF. The CDR3 DNA sequence: TGTGCCAGCAGTGGCAGCGGGAAAAACACCGGGGAGCTGTTTTTT.

This clone was observed a few times. The chain has TRBV14 and TRBJ1-2; D gene uncertain. Trimming pared 0 bases from V and 8 bases from J, leaving 10 bases between. The CDR3 has 13 residues. The germline V gene encodes CDR1 SGHDN and CDR2 FVKESK. The CDR3 here is CASSQDSVEGYTF. The CDR3, as DNA: TGTGCCAGCAGCCAAGACAGCGTTGAGGGCTACACCTTC.

The chain joins TRBV4-1 to TRBJ2-1; TRBD2 aligns across 8 bases. The trim removed 4 bases at V and 5 bases at J, leaving 13 bases unmatched. Germline V gene data show CDR1 as MGHRA and CDR2 as YSYEKL. The CDR3 runs 17 residues. CDR3 nucleotides: TGCGCCAGCAGCCCCCGGGGGGGCGGGGAATCAGACAATGAGCAGTTCTTC. It is translated as CASSPRGGGESDNEQFF.